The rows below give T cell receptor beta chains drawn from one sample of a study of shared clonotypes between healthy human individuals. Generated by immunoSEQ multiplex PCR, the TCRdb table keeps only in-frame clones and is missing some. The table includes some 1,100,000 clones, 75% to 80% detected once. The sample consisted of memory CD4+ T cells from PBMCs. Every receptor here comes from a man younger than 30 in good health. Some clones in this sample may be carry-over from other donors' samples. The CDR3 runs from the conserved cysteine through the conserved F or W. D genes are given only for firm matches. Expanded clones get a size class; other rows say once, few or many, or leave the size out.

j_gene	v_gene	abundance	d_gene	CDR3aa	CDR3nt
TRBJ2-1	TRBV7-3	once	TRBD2	CASSLTSGLYNEQFF	TGTGCCAGCAGCTTGACTAGCGGACTCTACAATGAGCAGTTCTTC
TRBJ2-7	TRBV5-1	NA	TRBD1	CASSLRQGTYEQYF	TGCGCCAGCAGCTTAAGACAGGGGACCTACGAGCAGTACTTC
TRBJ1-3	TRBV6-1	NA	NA	CASTSTGSGNTIYF	TGTGCCAGCACAAGTACAGGCTCTGGAAACACCATATATTTT
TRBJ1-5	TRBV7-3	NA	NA	CASSLEGRGLLQHF	TGTGCCAGCAGCTTAGAGGGGAGAGGTCTGCTTCAGCATTTT
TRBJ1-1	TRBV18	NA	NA	CASSPSDSLGTEAFF	TGTGCCAGCTCACCATCGGACAGTCTGGGGACTGAAGCTTTCTTT
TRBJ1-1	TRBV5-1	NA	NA	CASSLYSGSTEAFF	TGCGCCAGCAGCTTATATTCGGGGAGTACTGAAGCTTTCTTT
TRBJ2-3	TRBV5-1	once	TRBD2	CASSLGERTSGSRETRDTQYF	TGCGCCAGCAGCTTGGGGGAAAGGACTAGCGGGAGTAGGGAGACACGGGATACGCAGTATTTT
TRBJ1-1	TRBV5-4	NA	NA	CASSLGHQAVSTEAFF	TGTGCCAGCAGCTTGGGACACCAGGCCGTGAGCACTGAAGCTTTCTTT
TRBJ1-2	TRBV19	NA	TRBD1	CASSIWTKTGWDGYTF	TGTGCCAGTAGTATTTGGACCAAGACAGGGTGGGACGGCTACACCTTC
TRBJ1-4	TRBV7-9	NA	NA	CASSRGDWDEKLFF	TGTGCCAGCAGCAGGGGGGACTGGGATGAAAAACTGTTTTTT
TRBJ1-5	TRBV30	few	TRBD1	CAWKGARGEVGNQPQHF	TGTGCCTGGAAGGGGGCCAGGGGAGAAGTTGGCAATCAGCCCCAGCATTTT
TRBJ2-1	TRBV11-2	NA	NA	CASSPRWTYNEQFF	TGTGCCAGCAGCCCCAGGTGGACCTACAATGAGCAGTTCTTC
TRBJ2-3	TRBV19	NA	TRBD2	CASSIDPGGSTDTQYF	TGTGCCAGTAGTATAGATCCGGGGGGTAGCACAGATACGCAGTATTTT
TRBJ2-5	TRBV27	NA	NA	CASRLNREETQYF	TGTGCCAGCAGACTAAACAGGGAAGAGACCCAGTACTTC
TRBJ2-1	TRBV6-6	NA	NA	CASRGNSDNEQFF	TGTGCCAGCAGAGGGAATAGCGACAATGAGCAGTTCTTC
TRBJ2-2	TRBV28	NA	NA	CASSFAGFTGELFF	TGTGCCAGCAGTTTCGCAGGGTTCACCGGGGAGCTGTTTTTT
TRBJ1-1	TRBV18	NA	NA	CASSPLPAGREAFF	TGTGCCAGCTCACCATTACCGGCCGGAAGGGAAGCTTTCTTT
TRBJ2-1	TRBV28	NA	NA	CASSPRGHGFADEQFF	TGTGCCAGCAGTCCCAGAGGACATGGGTTCGCCGATGAGCAGTTCTTC
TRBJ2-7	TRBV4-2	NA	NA	CASSQEPWDEQYF	TGTGCCAGCAGCCAAGAACCCTGGGACGAGCAGTACTTC
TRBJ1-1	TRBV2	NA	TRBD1	CASSPLYRGEGAFF	TGTGCCAGCAGTCCTTTGTACAGGGGGGAAGGAGCTTTCTTT
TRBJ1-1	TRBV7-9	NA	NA	CASSFRLNTEAFF	TGTGCCAGCAGCTTTCGTCTAAACACTGAAGCTTTCTTT
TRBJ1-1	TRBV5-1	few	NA	CASTLRSGDTEAFF	TGCGCCAGCACCCTTAGATCAGGGGACACTGAAGCTTTCTTT
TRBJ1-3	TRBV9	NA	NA	CASSVVPGPSGNTIYF	TGTGCCAGCAGCGTAGTTCCAGGACCCTCTGGAAACACCATATATTTT
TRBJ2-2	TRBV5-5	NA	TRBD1	CASSWTGANTGELFF	TGTGCCAGCAGCTGGACAGGGGCGAACACCGGGGAGCTGTTTTTT
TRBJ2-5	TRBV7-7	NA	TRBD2	CASSAGRTSGGTQYF	TGTGCCAGCAGCGCGGGCCGGACTAGCGGAGGGACCCAGTACTTC
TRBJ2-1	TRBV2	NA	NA	CASSEGRGITYEQFF	TGTGCCAGCAGTGAAGGCCGGGGGATAACTTATGAGCAGTTCTTC
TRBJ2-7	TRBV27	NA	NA	CATSTGRKSSYEQYF	TGTGCCACATCTACAGGACGTAAGAGCTCCTACGAGCAGTACTTC
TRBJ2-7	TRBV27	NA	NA	CASRPIGQSYEQYF	TGTGCCAGCAGACCCATTGGGCAGTCCTACGAGCAGTACTTC
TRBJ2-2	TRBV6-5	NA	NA	CASSYWGGNTGELFF	TGTGCCAGCAGTTACTGGGGCGGGAACACCGGGGAGCTGTTTTTT
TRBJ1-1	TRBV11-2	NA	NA	CASSPGIRRANTEAFF	TGTGCCAGCAGCCCGGGAATCCGACGGGCGAACACTGAAGCTTTCTTT
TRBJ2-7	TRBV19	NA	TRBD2	CASSMSGRASYEQYF	TGTGCCAGTAGTATGAGCGGGAGGGCCTCCTACGAGCAGTACTTC
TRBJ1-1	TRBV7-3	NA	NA	CASSFWTQTEAFF	TGTGCCAGCAGCTTCTGGACACAAACTGAAGCTTTCTTT
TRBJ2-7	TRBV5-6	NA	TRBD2	CASSLGAGVYEQYF	TGTGCCAGCAGCTTGGGTGCGGGAGTCTACGAGCAGTACTTC
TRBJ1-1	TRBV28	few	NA	CASSSIGTEAFF	TGTGCCAGCAGTTCGATCGGTACTGAAGCTTTCTTT
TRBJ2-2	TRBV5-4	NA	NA	CASSNRGNTGELFF	TGTGCCAGCAGTAACCGGGGTAACACCGGGGAGCTGTTTTTT
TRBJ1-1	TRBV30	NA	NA	CTRVCLMNTEAFF	TGTACGAGAGTGTGTTTAATGAACACTGAAGCTTTCTTT
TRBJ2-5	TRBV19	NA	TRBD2	CASSGSGLAEETQYF	TGTGCCAGTAGTGGGTCGGGACTAGCAGAAGAGACCCAGTACTTC
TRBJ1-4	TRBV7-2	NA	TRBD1	CASSRLADRGFEKLFF	TGTGCCAGCAGCCGCCTAGCGGACAGGGGTTTTGAAAAACTGTTTTTT
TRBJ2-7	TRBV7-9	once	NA	CASSFEPYEQYF	TGTGCCAGCAGCTTTGAACCCTACGAGCAGTACTTC
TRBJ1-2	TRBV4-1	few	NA	CASSRTGAGRDGYTF	TGCGCCAGCAGCCGCACGGGAGCAGGGAGGGATGGCTACACCTTC